The 25 T cell receptor beta chains reported below all come from one sample, sequenced in a study of T-cell memory formation after mild COVID-19. One entry per CDR3 protein, called by TCRdb with MiXCR from the 5' RACE reads. The sample contains 340,000 or so distinct CDR3 sequences, roughly 13% of which appear only once. Material: PBMCs or a T cell subset sorted from them (not recorded which). The receptor set was obtained from a man aged 18 to 30 who had mild COVID-19 (a few samples of this study predate the infection). Cell type and time point are not known.

The sample holds a few counts of this clonotype. The chain is built from TRBV5-6 and TRBJ2-5; weak D call: TRBD2 (6 bases). V gave up 4 bases and J gave up 4 bases, with 11 bases separating them. The CDR3 is 13 residues long. Per the germline V gene, CDR1 is SGHDT and CDR2 is YYEEEE. CDR3 amino acids: CASSHAGTETQYF. The DNA for the CDR3 is TGTGCCAGCAGCCATGCGGGAACAGAGACCCAGTACTTC.

The chain recombines TRBV27 with TRBJ2-2; D gene unclear. This CDR3 contains 13 residues. In germline, CDR1 is MNHEY, CDR2 SMNVEV (reference sequence). V lost 6 bases and J 6 bases, leaving 11 bases between the germline ends. The CDR3 coding sequence is TGTGCCAGCAGGACGTTCAATGCCGGGGAGCTGTTTTTT. Translating gives CASRTFNAGELFF.

The rearrangement joins TRBV6-2 or TRBV6-3 to TRBJ2-7, with D maybe TRBD2 (7 bases). There are 14 residues in the CDR3. CDR1 and CDR2 from the germline V gene are MNHEY and SVGEGT. V gave up 7 bases and J gave up 4 bases, with 17 bases separating them. The CDR3 sequence: CASTGRGIAYEQYV. The CDR3, as DNA: TGTGCCAGCACTGGGAGGGGGATAGCATACGAGCAGTACGTC.

The chain links TRBV19 to TRBJ1-5, with 12 bases that match TRBD1. V lost 7 bases to trimming and J lost 6 bases; unmatched junction nucleotides: 10. Germline CDR1 LNHDA, CDR2 SQIVND (reference sequence). The CDR3 extends over 16 amino acids. The CDR3 sequence: CASNTGTGGFFQPQHF. The CDR3 DNA is TGTGCCAGTAATACCGGGACAGGGGGCTTTTTTCAGCCCCAGCATTTT.

This clonotype was seen a few times. For the CDR3, the DNA is TGTGCCAGCTCAGGACAGGGGGCCTCTGAGCAGTTCTTC. This sequence encodes CASSGQGASEQFF. The chain is built from TRBV18 and TRBJ2-1, with 11 bases that match TRBD1. Trimming at V came to 5 bases and at J to 9 bases, leaving 3 bases not matched to a gene. Per the germline V gene, CDR1 is KGHSH and CDR2 is LQKENI. The CDR3 sequence is 13 residues long.

This clonotype was detected many times. V and J are TRBV7-2 and TRBJ2-1; 8 bases map to TRBD2. Germline lookup yields CDR1 SGHTA and CDR2 FQGNSA. After removal of 4 bases from V and 0 bases from J, the junction contained 23 bases not matched to a gene. The CDR3 runs 22 residues. CDR3 loop: CASSSRQASLAGSRASYNEQFF. CDR3 nucleotide sequence: TGTGCCAGCAGCTCCAGACAGGCAAGTCTAGCGGGTTCACGGGCCTCCTACAATGAGCAGTTCTTC.

This clonotype was counted only a few times. The rearrangement links TRBV12-3 or TRBV12-4 to TRBJ2-3, with D perhaps matching TRBD2 (6 bases). Between the trimmed V and J ends, which lost 1 base and 4 bases, there was a span of 9 bases. This CDR3 comprises 14 residues. The CDR3 is CASSLVGEADTQYF. The CDR3 nucleotides are TGTGCCAGCAGTTTAGTCGGGGAGGCAGATACGCAGTATTTT.

The J gene is TRBJ2-3, the V gene TRBV7-3; TRBD2 matches at 7 bases. V lost 1 base and J lost 4; bases outside the gene matches: 8. CDR1 and CDR2 (germline): SGHTA, FQGTGA. This CDR3 has 16 amino acids. Here the CDR3 reads CASSLKAGLEADTQYF. The CDR3, as DNA: TGTGCCAGCAGCTTAAAAGCGGGGTTGGAGGCAGATACGCAGTATTTT. Full variable domain (rest looked up from reference TRBV7-3 and TRBJ2-3): GAGVSQTPSNKVTEKGKYVELRCDPISGHTALYWYRQSLGQGPEFLIYFQGTGAADDSGLPNDRFFAVRPEGSVSTLKIQRTERGDSAVYLCASSLKAGLEADTQYFGPGTRLTVL.

The chain is built from TRBV6-5 and TRBJ1-2; 7 bases match TRBD1. Germline lookup yields CDR1 MNHEY and CDR2 SVGAGI. The CDR3 runs to 14 residues. J lost 6 bases, V lost 5 bases, and 9 bases had no gene match. This chain's CDR3 is CASSRGDSYHGYTF. As DNA, the CDR3 is TGTGCCAGCAGTCGGGGGGACAGTTATCATGGCTACACCTTC.

The chain is built from TRBV7-9 and TRBJ1-1; D is perhaps TRBD1 (6 bases). Deletions cut 6 bases from V and 1 base from J, with 18 bases between. CDR3 length equals 16 residues. The germline gives CDR1 SEHNR, CDR2 FQNEAQ (reference sequence). Here the CDR3 reads CASRPRGAGTNTEAFF. DNA for the CDR3: TGTGCCAGCAGACCCCGGGGGGCCGGGACGAACACTGAAGCTTTCTTT.

This clonotype showed up just a few times. This rearrangement joins TRBV10-3 to TRBJ2-1; D uncertain. Germline V gene lookup returns CDR1 ENHRY and CDR2 SYGVKD. V was cut by 4 bases and J by 1 base, with 8 bases left in between. The CDR3 has 14 amino acids. The CDR3 spells CAISGGPSYNEQFF. In nucleotides, the CDR3 is TGTGCCATCAGTGGGGGTCCTTCCTACAATGAGCAGTTCTTC.

This rearrangement joins TRBV13 to TRBJ2-5; TRBD2 matches at 8 bases. V lost 5 bases and J lost 5; bases outside the gene matches: 4. This CDR3 comprises 13 residues. The germline V gene has CDR1 PRHDT and CDR2 FYEKMQ (reference sequence). CDR3 sequence: CASSRRGAETQYF. The CDR3 bases are TGTGCCAGCAGCCGGCGGGGGGCGGAGACCCAGTACTTC.

The chain carries TRBV7-2 and TRBJ2-6; D ambiguous. The CDR3 loop spans 15 amino acids. V was trimmed by 6 bases and J by 0 bases, leaving 9 bases between them. Germline V gene sequence: CDR1 SGHTA, CDR2 FQGNSA. CDR3 coding DNA: TGTGCCAGCAGTACAGACGTCTCTGGGGCCAACGTCCTGACTTTC. It specifies CASSTDVSGANVLTF.

The rearrangement joins TRBV20-1 to TRBJ1-2; the D is unclear. The CDR3 consists of 14 residues. Germline-derived CDR1 and CDR2 are DFQATT and SNEGSKA (reference sequence). The germline V and J ends were trimmed by 0 bases and 4 bases, with 12 bases remaining between them. The chain's CDR3 is CSARDPGQVYGYTF. CDR3 nucleotides: TGCAGTGCTAGAGATCCTGGGCAAGTCTATGGCTACACCTTC.

This clonotype was counted ten times or more. This chain links TRBV18 with TRBJ1-1; possible D gene TRBD1, 5 bases. CDR1 KGHSH and CDR2 LQKENI come from the germline V gene. The CDR3 runs to 13 residues. The CDR3 DNA reads TGTGTGGCAGGGAAGGAGGAGAACACTGAAGCTTTCTTT. Translation: CVAGKEENTEAFF. Full variable domain (rest looked up from reference TRBV18 and TRBJ1-1): NAGVMQNPRHLVRRRGQEARLRCSPMKGHSHVYWYRQLPEEGLKFMVYLQKENIIDESGMPKERFSAEFPKEGPSILRIQQVVRGDSAAYFCVAGKEENTEAFFGQGTRLTVV.

This clonotype was detected only a few times. V usage is TRBV11-3 and J usage is TRBJ2-3; 9 positions match TRBD2. Germline V gene lookup returns CDR1 SGHNT and CDR2 YENEEA. The CDR3 sequence is 14 residues long. The junction had 1 base not matched to a gene; V was cut back by 5 bases and J by 1 base. The CDR3 loop is CASSQREGTDTQYF. DNA for the CDR3: TGTGCCAGCAGCCAGCGGGAGGGCACAGATACGCAGTATTTT.

The chain couples TRBV5-1 to TRBJ2-2; D remains unclear. The V gene's germline CDR1 is SGHRS and CDR2 YFSETQ. Deletions cut 3 bases from V and 0 bases from J, with 6 bases between. The length of the CDR3 is 14 residues. The CDR3 here is CASSSEANTGELFF. The DNA of the CDR3 is TGCGCCAGCAGCTCAGAGGCGAACACCGGGGAGCTGTTTTTT.

This clonotype has just a few counts. This chain links TRBV15 with TRBJ2-7; TRBD1 matches 7 bases. Germline lookup yields CDR1 LNHNV and CDR2 YYDKDF (reference sequence). The CDR3 runs to 13 residues. The V and J ends lost 1 base and 6 bases, in that order; junction bases with no gene match: 3. CDR3 coding DNA: TGTGCCACCAGCAGAGTCCAGGGGGTCGAGCAGTACGTC. This codes for CATSRVQGVEQYV.

The V call is TRBV29-1, the J call TRBJ1-1; 7 bases map to TRBD1. Germline trimming cut 4 bases from V and 4 bases from J; bases unmatched to any gene: 6. The CDR3 has 13 residues. The germline V gene has CDR1 SQVTM and CDR2 ANQGSEA. The CDR3 sequence is CSVVAGGSTEAFF. In DNA form, the CDR3 reads TGCAGCGTTGTGGCAGGGGGGAGCACTGAAGCTTTCTTT.

This clonotype has more than one count but fewer than ten. The chain has TRBV7-9 and TRBJ1-2, with a weak D call TRBD1 (5 bases). The length of the CDR3 is 13 residues. V was shortened by 4 bases and J by 3 bases, with 9 bases between the two germline ends. From germline, CDR1 is SEHNR and CDR2 FQNEAQ (reference sequence). Here the CDR3 DNA reads TGTGCCAGCAGCTCGGGAGGGGACTATGGCTACACCTTC. Its translation is CASSSGGDYGYTF.

V gene TRBV10-3 combines with J gene TRBJ2-7; maybe TRBD1 (6 bases). The V end was cut by 7 bases, the J end by 3 bases, with 19 bases between. Looked up from germline, CDR1 is ENHRY and CDR2 is SYGVKD. This CDR3 region has 15 residues. CDR3 sequence (DNA): TGTGCCATCACCGCTTCCACGCTAGGGGGCTACGAGCAGTACTTC. This sequence encodes CAITASTLGGYEQYF.

There are a few counts of this clonotype. The chain carries TRBV7-2 and TRBJ2-3, with 10 bases that match TRBD1. Per germline, CDR1 SGHTA and CDR2 FQGNSA. CDR3 length: 17 residues. Unmatched junction bases numbered 6, after V lost 1 base and J lost 2 bases. CDR3 loop: CASSLVWTGGSTDTQYF. The CDR3 bases are TGTGCCAGCAGCTTAGTTTGGACAGGGGGATCCACAGATACGCAGTATTTT.

The V and J genes are TRBV29-1 and TRBJ2-1, with 12 bases lining up with TRBD2. Germline CDR1 is SQVTM and CDR2 is ANQGSEA. CDR3 length: 14 amino acids. Trimming cost V 3 bases and J 7 bases; bases outside gene matches: 4. This CDR3 reads CSVDYTSGGNEQFF. The CDR3 DNA reads as TGCAGCGTTGATTACACTAGCGGGGGGAATGAGCAGTTCTTC.

This chain joins TRBV15 and TRBJ1-6; perhaps TRBD1 as D (5 bases). The ends were cut back, 5 bases at V and 7 bases at J, with 15 bases in the middle. The CDR3 runs to 15 residues. Germline CDR1 reads LNHNV; CDR2 reads YYDKDF (reference sequence). CDR3 sequence reads: CATSAAVGANSPLHF. The CDR3 DNA follows: TGTGCCACCAGCGCGGCTGTCGGGGCAAATTCACCCCTCCACTTT.

This clonotype has just a few counts. The CDR3 reads CASSLSVADSYNEQFF. CDR3 DNA sequence: TGCGCCAGCAGCTTGTCGGTAGCGGACTCCTACAATGAGCAGTTCTTC. The chain employs TRBV5-1 and TRBJ2-1; D might be TRBD2 (6 bases). With 1 base removed from V and 0 bases from J, the gap between germline ends came to 11 bases. The V gene's germline CDR1 is SGHRS and CDR2 YFSETQ. This CDR3 is built from 16 residues. Together with reference TRBV5-1 and TRBJ2-1, the CDR3 gives the full variable domain: KAGVTQTPRYLIKTRGQQVTLSCSPISGHRSVSWYQQTPGQGLQFLFEYFSETQRNKGNFPGRFSGRQFSNSRSEMNVSTLELGDSALYLCASSLSVADSYNEQFFGPGTRLTVL.